Listed below are T cell receptor beta chains from one sample, sequenced in a study of post-analysis software for immune sequencing data. TCRdb called the PCR reads again in MiXCR, with one record for every CDR3 protein. The data contain about 180,000 distinct CDR3 sequences, 30% of them singletons. Sequencing was performed on blood. These receptors all stem from a girl aged 10 to 17 with multiple sclerosis. Both conserved end residues are part of each CDR3. Each record gives: J gene, clone size, V gene, D gene, CDR3 DNA, CDR3 protein. The D gene is left open where the match is weak. Expanded clones get a size class; other rows say once, few or many, or leave the size out.

>TRBJ2-3|few|TRBV30|-
TGTGCCTGGAGTTCAGGGGCAAAGACAGATACGCAGTATTTT
CAWSSGAKTDTQYF
>TRBJ2-1|-|TRBV5-1|TRBD1
TGCGCCAGCAGCTCCAAGGGACAGGGTAAAGAGGACAATGAGCAGTTCTTC
CASSSKGQGKEDNEQFF
>TRBJ2-3|many|TRBV25-1|TRBD2
TGTGCCAGCAGCGAACTAGCGGGGGGCACAGATACGCAGTATTTT
CASSELAGGTDTQYF
>TRBJ1-2|-|TRBV7-6|TRBD1
TGTGCCAGCAGACCTACAGGGGCTAACTATGGCTACACCTTC
CASRPTGANYGYTF
>TRBJ2-1|few|TRBV29-1|TRBD2
TGCAGCGTTGGAGCGGGAGGGGATGAGCAGTTCTTC
CSVGAGGDEQFF
>TRBJ2-1|-|TRBV6-4|TRBD2
TGTGCCAGCAGTTCACGACTACTACCAGCGGGAGGGTTGGATGAGCAGTTCTTC
CASSSRLLPAGGLDEQFF
>TRBJ2-5|few|TRBV4-1|TRBD1
TGCGCCGGCAGCCAAGTGACAGGGGGCTGGGAGACCCAGTACTTC
CAGSQVTGGWETQYF
>TRBJ2-7|many|TRBV27|TRBD1
TGTGCCAGCAGTTGGGGACAGGGATCGACGTACGAGCAGTACTTC
CASSWGQGSTYEQYF
>TRBJ1-2|many|TRBV27|-
TGTGCCACCCGATTTGGACAGCACGGCTACACCTTC
CATRFGQHGYTF
>TRBJ2-3|many|TRBV7-6|-
TGTGCCAGCAGCTTGGACCACGGGCCTAGCACAGATACGCAGTATTTT
CASSLDHGPSTDTQYF
>TRBJ1-2|many|TRBV7-9|-
TGTGCCAGCAGCTTAATTCTCCCCTCGGCCTACACCTTC
CASSLILPSAYTF
>TRBJ2-7|-|TRBV6-4|TRBD2
TGTGCCAGCAGTGACGGGACTAGCGGCAATGAGCAGTACTTC
CASSDGTSGNEQYF
>TRBJ2-2|few|TRBV6-2/TRBV6-3|TRBD2
TGTGCCAGCAGTTACGGTTGGATTAGCGGGGGCCCCGGGACCGGGGAGCTGTTTTTT
CASSYGWISGGPGTGELFF
>TRBJ2-3|-|TRBV5-1|TRBD2
TGCGCCAGCAGCTTTGCCTACGGAGCGGGAGGGGGACCTGGCACAGATACGCAGTATTTT
CASSFAYGAGGGPGTDTQYF
>TRBJ2-1|-|TRBV6-1|-
TGTGCCAGCAGTGTCGCCAGGGCGCGAAATGAGCAGTTCTTC
CASSVARARNEQFF
>TRBJ2-1|many|TRBV6-2/TRBV6-3|TRBD1
TGTGCCAGCAGTGACCGACAGGGGTACAATGAGCAGTTCTTC
CASSDRQGYNEQFF
>TRBJ1-4|-|TRBV9|TRBD1
TGTGCCAGCAGCGTGGGCAGGACAGGGTCAGGGTTAGGTGAAAAACTGTTTTTT
CASSVGRTGSGLGEKLFF
>TRBJ1-5|-|TRBV2|-
TGTGCCAGCAGTGAAATCCAGGGTGGCAATCAGCCCCAGCATTTT
CASSEIQGGNQPQHF
>TRBJ1-4|once|TRBV20-1|-
TGCAGTGCTATTCGCTCTGAAAAACTGTTTTTT
CSAIRSEKLFF
>TRBJ1-2|-|TRBV29-1|-
TGCAGCGTTGGCACGGGGTCGGTCCGCTATGGCTACACCTTC
CSVGTGSVRYGYTF
>TRBJ2-5|few|TRBV7-9|TRBD2
TGTGCCAGCAGCTCACGGGGTAGCGGGAGTAGGGGAGAGACCCAGTACTTC
CASSSRGSGSRGETQYF
>TRBJ2-7|many|TRBV28|TRBD2
TGTGCCAGCAGTTACCCCCCTAGCGGGATCTACGAGCAGTACTTC
CASSYPPSGIYEQYF
>TRBJ2-7|-|TRBV12-3/TRBV12-4|TRBD2
TGTGCCAGCAGCAGACTAGCGGGAGTACCTGCCTACGAGCAGTACTTC
CASSRLAGVPAYEQYF
>TRBJ2-7|-|TRBV7-8|-
TGTGCCAGCAGCTTAGCCCCGGGATCCTCCTACGAGCAGTACTTC
CASSLAPGSSYEQYF
>TRBJ1-2|-|TRBV7-2|TRBD1
TGTGCCAGCAGCTCGCATATCTCCCGGGACAGTAGGGGATATGGCTACACCTTC
CASSSHISRDSRGYGYTF
>TRBJ1-5|-|TRBV20-1|-
TGCAGTGCTACTACAGGGAGCAGCAATCAGCCCCAGCATTTT
CSATTGSSNQPQHF
>TRBJ1-5|-|TRBV6-6|-
TGTGCCAGCAGGGTAGCCCGTCCCAATCAGCCCCAGCATTTT
CASRVARPNQPQHF
>TRBJ1-4|-|TRBV5-1|-
TGCGCCAGCAGTAAAGGGGGTAAAACTAATGAAAAACTGTTTTTT
CASSKGGKTNEKLFF
>TRBJ2-1|many|TRBV11-2|-
TGTGCCAGCAGCTTTAACAGCCACAATGAGCAGTTCTTC
CASSFNSHNEQFF
>TRBJ2-7|-|TRBV29-1|-
TGCAGCGTTGTCGGACGGGAGAGGAATGAGCAGTACTTC
CSVVGRERNEQYF
>TRBJ1-5|-|TRBV12-3/TRBV12-4|-
TGTACCAGCAGTTTGGGAGAAAATCAGCCCCAGCATTTT
CTSSLGENQPQHF
>TRBJ2-7|-|TRBV19|-
TGTGCCAGTTTGGACGAGCAGTACTTC
CASLDEQYF
>TRBJ2-3|few|TRBV9|TRBD2
TGTGCCAGCAGCTCCCCGACCGGATTGACTAGCGGGAGCCGAGAGCTTACAGATACGCAGTATTTT
CASSSPTGLTSGSRELTDTQYF
>TRBJ2-1|-|TRBV2|TRBD2
TGTGCCAGCAGTGAGGTAGCGGGAGCTATCAATGAGCAGTTCTTC
CASSEVAGAINEQFF
>TRBJ2-1|many|TRBV20-1|TRBD2
TGCAGTGCTGAGAATAGCGGGCGCACATGGAATGAGCAGTTCTTC
CSAENSGRTWNEQFF
>TRBJ2-7|many|TRBV7-9|-
TGTGCCAGCAGCTCGCCGTTGGCAGGCCAGAACGAGCAGTACTTC
CASSSPLAGQNEQYF
>TRBJ1-4|few|TRBV6-2/TRBV6-3|-
TGTGCCAGCAGTTATTCAGCAACTAATGAAAAACTGTTTTTT
CASSYSATNEKLFF
>TRBJ1-2|many|TRBV15|-
TGTGCCACCAGCAGAGATCCTAACTATGGCTACACCTTC
CATSRDPNYGYTF
>TRBJ1-6|-|TRBV7-9|-
TGCGCCAGCAGCTTAGGAGGAGTTAATTCACCCCTCCACTTT
CASSLGGVNSPLHF
>TRBJ2-1|many|TRBV29-1|TRBD2
TGCAGCGCCTCGGGACTAGCAGGGAGGGAGCAGTTCTTC
CSASGLAGREQFF
>TRBJ2-5|many|TRBV20-1|-
TGCAGTGCTAGGCGGCTAGCTGATCAAGAGACCCAGTACTTC
CSARRLADQETQYF
>TRBJ2-5|few|TRBV4-1|-
TGCGCCAGCAGCACCCGAGGGGGGCAAGAGACCCAGTACTTC
CASSTRGGQETQYF
>TRBJ1-2|many|TRBV6-1|-
TGTGCCAGCCTTCCGGCCCCTAACTATGGCTACACCTTC
CASLPAPNYGYTF
>TRBJ1-1|few|TRBV20-1|-
TGCGGTGCTAGTGAACAGGGAGCCAAAGCTTTCTTT
CGASEQGAKAFF
>TRBJ2-1|-|TRBV20-1|-
TGCAGGGCCCTTCTCCGCCAAGAGACCCAGTTCTTC
CRALLRQETQFF
>TRBJ1-1|few|TRBV12-3/TRBV12-4|-
TGTGCCAGCAGTCCGAACCTCCGCCTGAACACTGAAGCTTTCTTT
CASSPNLRLNTEAFF
>TRBJ2-3|-|TRBV10-3|-
TGTGCCATCAGTGCTGAGCCACCCACAGATACGCAGTATTTT
CAISAEPPTDTQYF
>TRBJ2-1|many|TRBV28|TRBD2
TGTGCCAGCAGTTTTCGTCTAGCGGGAGAGGAGAGGTTCTTC
CASSFRLAGEERFF
>TRBJ2-3|-|TRBV5-1|-
TGCGCCAGCAGCTGGAACAGGGACGAGGCTAGCGCAGATACGCAGTATTTT
CASSWNRDEASADTQYF
>TRBJ2-3|many|TRBV7-2|-
TGTGCCAGCAGCTTTCTACCTAGCACAGATACGCAGTATTTT
CASSFLPSTDTQYF
>TRBJ2-7|many|TRBV29-1|-
TGCAGCGTTTCTGGGAGCAATAAATACTACGAGCAGTACTTC
CSVSGSNKYYEQYF
>TRBJ2-3|-|TRBV7-2|-
TGTGCCAGCAGCCGAGACGGCAGGGGAGGAACAGATACGCAGTATTTT
CASSRDGRGGTDTQYF
>TRBJ2-7|many|TRBV6-5|-
TGTGCCAGCAGGGAGACAGGCTCCGAGCAGTACTTC
CASRETGSEQYF
>TRBJ1-5|few|TRBV3-1|-
TGTGCCAGCAGCCAGGGGATAGGGAATCAGCCCCAGCATTTT
CASSQGIGNQPQHF